This T cell receptor (beta chain) was captured by sequencing in a study of blood T cell repertoires in COVID-19. Overall study context: Material from acute and convalescent COVID-19 was sourced from the United States, Italy and Spain. Nucleic acid was either cDNA or gDNA, and it came from T cells, B-cell-depleted T cells, or PBMCs.

The CDR3 contains 16 residues. Between the trimmed V and J ends, which lost 0 bases and 2 bases, there was a span of 11 bases. Germline CDR1 and CDR2: PRHDT and FYEKMQ (reference sequence). This clone appeared once. Study members were between roughly 18 and 89 years old and lived in 25 or so US regions. Two negative PCRs, clearance, or symptom resolution characterized the recovered Cohort 3 donors. Sequencing was performed with immunoSEQ multiplex PCR; in TCRdb, only in-frame clones are kept and a portion is missing. Of some 150,000 clones listed, 85% are singletons. The chain carries TRBV13 and TRBJ1-5; a weak D match, TRBD1 (5 bases). The specimen sequenced was PBMCs or T cells enriched from blood (not recorded which). The TCR originated in a woman in her 40s who had recovered from COVID-19. CDR3 sequence reads: CASSLGGVDGNQPQHF. The DNA for the CDR3 is TGTGCCAGCAGCTTAGGAGGGGTTGATGGCAATCAGCCCCAGCATTTT.